Each of the 6 T cell receptor beta chains below was sequenced from the same sample in a study of blood T cell repertoires in COVID-19. Clones were read by immunoSEQ multiplex PCR, and TCRdb kept only the in-frame ones, dropping some. The sample lists under 300,000 clones, around nine tenths seen once, with about 1.6% in the top ten. The sequencing sample was made of PBMCs or T cells enriched from blood (not recorded which). Every receptor here comes from a woman aged 45 to 65 who had recovered from COVID-19.

The chain employs TRBV10-3 and TRBJ1-5, with 10 bases fitting TRBD1. The junction had 6 bases not matched to a gene; V was cut back by 3 bases and J by 7 bases. The CDR3 runs 15 residues. CDR1 is ENHRY and CDR2 is SYGVKD in the germline V gene. CDR3 sequence reads: CAISDRDRGEQPQHF. DNA for the CDR3: TGTGCCATCAGTGATCGGGACAGGGGAGAACAGCCCCAGCATTTT.

V gene TRBV6-5 combines with J gene TRBJ2-5; possibly TRBD1 for D (5 bases). Germline CDR1 reads MNHEY; CDR2 reads SVGAGI. The V and J ends lost 10 bases and 2 bases respectively, with 14 bases between them. This CDR3 has 13 residues. The DNA of the CDR3 is TGTGCCACAAGGGGCGACGGGCAAGAGACCCAGTACTTC. Protein product: CATRGDGQETQYF.

This clone was seen a few times. The rearrangement joins TRBV20-1 to TRBJ1-5, with D perhaps TRBD1 (5 bases). CDR3 length equals 10 residues. From germline, CDR1 is DFQATT and CDR2 SNEGSKA (reference sequence). CDR3 loop: CRDRGQPQHF. The CDR3 nucleotides are TGCAGGGATAGGGGACAGCCCCAGCATTTT.

This clone was detected ten times or more. The rearrangement links TRBV6-1 to TRBJ2-1, with D maybe TRBD2 (5 bases). Germline V CDR1 and CDR2: MNHNS, SASEGT. The V and J ends lost 2 bases and 7 bases respectively, with 15 bases between them. CDR3 length: 15 residues. The CDR3 here is CASSEWSGGGNEQFF. CDR3 nucleotides: TGTGCCAGCAGTGAATGGTCCGGCGGAGGAAATGAGCAGTTCTTC.

The chain combines TRBV3-1 (or the pseudogene TRBV3-2) with TRBJ2-3, with 8 bases lining up with TRBD2. Germline V gene sequence: CDR1 LGHDT, CDR2 YNNKEL (reference sequence). The CDR3 length is 17 residues. V was pared by 3 bases and J by 0 bases, with 8 bases of the junction left unmatched. The CDR3 region is CASSHPFSGMSTDTQYF. The DNA of the CDR3 is TGTGCCAGCAGCCATCCATTTAGCGGGATGAGCACAGATACGCAGTATTTT.

V is TRBV2 and J is TRBJ2-3; the match to TRBD2 covers 12 bases. Germline CDR1 SNHLY, CDR2 FYNNEI. The CDR3 is 15 residues long. After removal of 6 bases from V and 6 bases from J, the junction contained 7 bases not matched to a gene. DNA for the CDR3: TGTGCCAGCAGACACCGACTAGCGGGAGAGGATACGCAGTATTTT. It yields the protein CASRHRLAGEDTQYF.